The 11 T cell receptor beta chains given below trace back to one sample, sequenced in a study of cytomegalovirus exposure and HLA in healthy donors. This PCR relied on a set of 60 Vbeta primers and 13 Jbeta primers. Repertoires were generated with immunoSEQ multiplex PCR, while TCRdb's copy carries only in-frame clones and drops some. The table lists about 110,000 clones, approximately 81% of them singletons, with about 2.3% in the top ten. Sequencing was done on a sample of PBMCs. The source of these receptors is a man aged 30-40 years in good health and CMV-seronegative.

V is TRBV15 and J is TRBJ2-7; TRBD1 matches at 8 bases. Germline CDR1 is LNHNV and CDR2 is YYDKDF (reference sequence). The CDR3 has 15 residues. With V trimmed by 1 base and J by 6 bases, 8 bases remained unmatched. In DNA, the CDR3 is TGTGCCACCAGCAGAGTCTCGGACAGGGTATTCGAGCAGTACTTC. Protein: CATSRVSDRVFEQYF. Based on the CDR3 plus reference TRBV15 and TRBJ2-7, the full variable domain is DAMVIQNPRYQVTQFGKPVTLSCSQTLNHNVMYWYQQKSSQAPKLLFHYYDKDFNNEADTPDNFQSRRPNTSFCFLDIRSPGLGDTAMYLCATSRVSDRVFEQYFGPGTRLTVT.

The J gene is TRBJ2-7, the V gene TRBV19, with D possibly matching TRBD2 (6 bases). CDR3 length: 13 residues. V was clipped by 2 bases and J by 6 bases, with 11 bases between them. CDR1 is LNHDA and CDR2 is SQIVND in the germline V gene (reference sequence). The CDR3 reads CASSIMGGSEQYF. As DNA, the CDR3 is TGTGCCAGTAGTATAATGGGGGGATCCGAGCAGTACTTC.

Of note for this clone: Germline and junction disagree at one end, which may indicate a read error. The chain recombines TRBV4-2 with TRBJ2-3; 8 nucleotides align to TRBD2. The CDR3 spans 14 residues. Germline V gene sequence: CDR1 LGHNA, CDR2 YNFKEQ. CDR3 amino acids: CASSQEGRSGRPHF. CDR3 nucleotides: TGTGCCAGCAGCCAAGAGGGCCGGAGCGGGAGACCCCACTTT.

This rearrangement joins TRBV5-1 to TRBJ1-4; TRBD1 aligns across 9 bases. The CDR3 has 14 amino acids. Trimming cost V 4 bases and J 6 bases; bases outside gene matches: 4. Germline-derived CDR1 and CDR2 are SGHRS and YFSETQ. The CDR3 here is CASSHRTGDEKLFF. CDR3 bases: TGCGCCAGCAGCCACCGGACAGGGGATGAAAAACTGTTTTTT.

The V and J genes are TRBV2 and TRBJ2-1; TRBD2 aligns across 8 bases. CDR3 size: 14 residues. J lost 8 bases, V lost 2 bases, and 5 bases had no gene match. CDR1 is SNHLY, CDR2 FYNNEI, per germline. CDR3 loop: CASSERETSDEQFF. The CDR3 coding sequence is TGTGCCAGCAGTGAAAGGGAGACTAGCGATGAGCAGTTCTTC.

The chain couples TRBV6-5 to TRBJ2-5; 10 positions match TRBD2. The CDR3 covers 15 residues. Germline V gene lookup returns CDR1 MNHEY and CDR2 SVGAGI. V lost 6 bases, J lost 5 bases, and 9 bases stayed unmatched. The CDR3 reads CASSFLAGVWETQYF. The CDR3 nucleotides are TGTGCCAGCAGCTTTCTAGCGGGGGTCTGGGAGACCCAGTACTTC.

The V gene is TRBV2, the J gene TRBJ2-1; tentatively, D is TRBD2 (6 bases). The CDR3 totals 11 residues. The V gene lost 6 bases and the J gene lost 10 bases, with 10 bases spanning the gap. Germline V gene lookup returns CDR1 SNHLY and CDR2 FYNNEI. For the CDR3, the DNA is TGTGCCAGCAGCTCCGGGGGAGAGCAGTTCTTC. It is translated as CASSSGGEQFF.

As DNA, the CDR3 is TGCGCCAGCAGCTTCTCCCGGGACAGGGCCTACGAGCAGTACTTC. Amino acids: CASSFSRDRAYEQYF. The V and J genes are TRBV5-1 and TRBJ2-7, with 9 bases aligning to TRBD1. J gave up 2 bases and V 2 bases, and 5 bases lay outside the gene matches. The CDR3 totals 15 residues. Germline values: CDR1 SGHRS, CDR2 YFSETQ.

This chain joins TRBV29-1 and TRBJ2-1; D is possibly TRBD2 (5 bases). Looked up from germline, CDR1 is SQVTM and CDR2 is ANQGSEA. Between the trimmed V and J ends, which lost 6 bases and 9 bases, there was a span of 15 bases. The CDR3 sequence is 12 residues long. The CDR3: CSVRAGLAEQFF. The CDR3 DNA follows: TGCAGCGTCCGGGCCGGGCTAGCTGAGCAGTTCTTC.

A few counts support this clone. The chain recombines TRBV19 with TRBJ2-5; weak D call: TRBD2 (6 bases). The CDR3 covers 13 residues. Germline CDR1 LNHDA, CDR2 SQIVND (reference sequence). The V end was cut by 5 bases, the J end by 2 bases, with 9 bases between. CDR3 coding DNA: TGTGCCAGTAGTTGGACTACTCAAGAGACCCAGTACTTC. It specifies CASSWTTQETQYF.

This clone was counted a single time. The genes are TRBV5-6 and TRBJ2-7; 7 nucleotides line up with TRBD1. Germline assignment: CDR1 SGHDT and CDR2 YYEEEE. CDR3 length equals 14 residues. V dropped 4 bases and J dropped 1; count of bases not matched to a gene: 5. This CDR3 is CASSQGQLSYEQYF. The CDR3 nucleotides read TGTGCCAGCAGCCAGGGACAGCTGTCCTACGAGCAGTACTTC.